Listed below are T cell receptor beta chains from one sample, sequenced in a study of human T cells and chemical hapten exposure. MiXCR, run by TCRdb on the RACE reads, gives a single entry per CDR3 protein. The table lists 300,000 to 450,000 distinct CDR3 sequences, 4.8% of them singletons. The sample in question was whole blood, obtained in connection with sensitization to the hapten diphenylcyclopropenone (DPC). These receptor sequences come from a woman between 50 and 59 years old with alopecia areata. Some clones in this sample may be carry-over from other donors' samples. CDR3s include the opening cysteine and the closing phenylalanine or tryptophan. A D gene is named only where the DNA matches it firmly. Clone size appears in some rows only: once, few, many, or a class for an expanded clone.

d_gene	v_gene	abundance	j_gene	CDR3nt	CDR3aa
-	TRBV20-1	many	TRBJ2-1	TGCAGTGCTAGAGATTCTTGGACTCAGATCAATGAGCAGTTCTTC	CSARDSWTQINEQFF
TRBD2	TRBV5-4	many	TRBJ2-1	TGTGCCAGCAGCTCCGGTCTAGCGGGAGGGCCTGGTGAGCAGTTCTTC	CASSSGLAGGPGEQFF
-	TRBV10-3	many	TRBJ1-3	TGTGCCATCAGTCCGGGGCCCTCTGGAAACACCATATATTTT	CAISPGPSGNTIYF
TRBD2	TRBV6-2/TRBV6-3	-	TRBJ2-3	TGTGCCAGCAGTGAGAGCGGGAGGCGGCCAGATACGCAGTATTTT	CASSESGRRPDTQYF
-	TRBV6-5	many	TRBJ1-4	TGTGCCAGCAGTTACGTCGGGGAAAAACTGTTTTTT	CASSYVGEKLFF
-	TRBV16	many	TRBJ1-3	TGTGCCAGCAGCCGCGAGGGGGGAACGTCTGGAAACACCATATATTTT	CASSREGGTSGNTIYF
-	TRBV12-3/TRBV12-4	-	TRBJ1-5	TGTGCCAGCAGTTTGTGGGGAGTTGGCAATCAGCCCCAGCATTTT	CASSLWGVGNQPQHF
TRBD2	TRBV6-6	-	TRBJ2-2	TGTGCCAGCAGCCGACTAGCGGACCACACCGGGGAGCTGTTTTTT	CASSRLADHTGELFF
-	TRBV29-1	few	TRBJ2-3	TGCAGCGCCTGGGAGAAACAGGATACGCAGTATTTT	CSAWEKQDTQYF
-	TRBV18	many	TRBJ1-1	TGTGCCAGCTCACCATTAGTCATGAACACTGAAGCTTTCTTT	CASSPLVMNTEAFF
TRBD1	TRBV30	-	TRBJ1-5	TGTGCCTGGAGGGGGTCAGGGGGCCAGCCCCAGCATTTT	CAWRGSGGQPQHF
TRBD1	TRBV4-3	many	TRBJ2-7	TGCGCCAGCAGCCAAGGTGGGCAGGGGGTCGGCGAGCAGTACTTC	CASSQGGQGVGEQYF
-	TRBV29-1	few	TRBJ1-2	TGCAGCGTTGAGGCCCTATATCCGAATGGCTACACCTTC	CSVEALYPNGYTF
TRBD1	TRBV20-1	few	TRBJ2-3	TGCAGTGCTACCTCCCCGACAGGGGGCAGGACAGATACGCAGTATTTT	CSATSPTGGRTDTQYF
TRBD1	TRBV5-1	many	TRBJ1-4	TGCGCCAGGGCTGGGACAGGTAATGAAAAACTGTTTTTT	CARAGTGNEKLFF
TRBD2	TRBV5-6	-	TRBJ2-2	TGTGCCAGCAGCACCGGACTAGCAACCGGGGAGCTGTTTTTT	CASSTGLATGELFF
-	TRBV4-2	many	TRBJ1-1	TGTGCCAGCAGCCAACTCGAGGGAGATGAAGCTTTCTTT	CASSQLEGDEAFF
-	TRBV7-8	many	TRBJ2-3	TGTGCCAGCAGCTTATTCGCTACCCCGAGCACAGATACGCAGTATTTT	CASSLFATPSTDTQYF
-	TRBV4-3	-	TRBJ2-1	TGCGCCAGCAGCCAAGATTCGCGGGATGAGCAGTTCTTC	CASSQDSRDEQFF
-	TRBV7-6	many	TRBJ1-5	TGTGCCAGCAGCGAGGGAATCAATCAGCCCCAGCATTTT	CASSEGINQPQHF
TRBD1	TRBV7-9	-	TRBJ1-1	TGTGCCAGCAGCTTAGGGGACAGGGGTGAAGCTTTCTTT	CASSLGDRGEAFF
TRBD1	TRBV4-1	few	TRBJ2-6	TGCGCCAGCAGCCCTAGACAGGGAAAATTAATGTCTGGGGCCAACGTCCTGACTTTC	CASSPRQGKLMSGANVLTF
-	TRBV7-2	many	TRBJ1-2	TGTGCCAGCAGCTCCACCGGCCCGACAGGTCACGGCTACACCTTC	CASSSTGPTGHGYTF
-	TRBV5-5	-	TRBJ2-7	TGTGCCAGCAGCTTCCTTGTTCAGGGCGCCTACGAGCAGTACTTC	CASSFLVQGAYEQYF
-	TRBV7-8	few	TRBJ1-1	TGTGCCAGCAGCTTAGACAGCCCTGAAGCTTTCTTT	CASSLDSPEAFF
-	TRBV5-6	few	TRBJ2-7	TGTGCCAGCAGCTTGGCGGGCCTCTACGAGCAGTACTTC	CASSLAGLYEQYF
-	TRBV24-1	-	TRBJ2-5	TGTGCCACCAGTGACCCCCCTTATGAGACCCAGTACTTC	CATSDPPYETQYF
-	TRBV6-2/TRBV6-3	many	TRBJ2-3	TGTGCCAGCAGCCTATACTGGACCGCCTCCTCGGATACGCAGTATTTT	CASSLYWTASSDTQYF
TRBD1	TRBV5-1	many	TRBJ2-7	TGCGCCAGCAGCTTGGAACCAGGGGGCAGCTACGAGCAGTACTTC	CASSLEPGGSYEQYF
-	TRBV5-4	many	TRBJ2-5	TGTGCCAGCAGTAACGACTGGACTAAGGAAGAGACCCAGTACTTC	CASSNDWTKEETQYF
-	TRBV5-1	-	TRBJ2-7	TGCGCCAGCAGCTCGTTTGACAGCTACGAGCAGTACTTC	CASSSFDSYEQYF
TRBD2	TRBV5-6	few	TRBJ2-1	TGTGCCAGCAGCTTTCGGACTAGCGGGAGGTACAATGAGCAGTTCTTC	CASSFRTSGRYNEQFF
-	TRBV6-5	many	TRBJ1-5	TGTGCCAGCAGGCGCGGACAGTATAGCAATCAGCCCCAGCATTTT	CASRRGQYSNQPQHF
-	TRBV7-2	many	TRBJ2-1	TGTGCCAGCAGCTCCCCCGTCCGGGGCGGGGAGACAAGCTCCTACAATGAGCAGTTCTTC	CASSSPVRGGETSSYNEQFF
-	TRBV12-3/TRBV12-4	many	TRBJ2-1	TGTGCCAGCAGTTTATTTGCTAGCTCCTACAATGAGCAGTTCTTC	CASSLFASSYNEQFF
-	TRBV29-1	many	TRBJ1-1	TGCAGCGGTGCGGGACATATGAACACTGAAGCTTTCTTT	CSGAGHMNTEAFF
-	TRBV27	-	TRBJ1-5	TGTGCCAGCAGTTGGCAGGGAGTCAATCAGCCCCAGCATTTT	CASSWQGVNQPQHF
-	TRBV15	-	TRBJ1-1	TGTGCCACCAGCAGAGAGTGGGCAGGGACGAACACTGAAGCTTTCTTT	CATSREWAGTNTEAFF
TRBD1	TRBV4-1	many	TRBJ1-5	TGCGCCAGCAGCCATACGGACAGGGACAATCAGCCCCAGCATTTT	CASSHTDRDNQPQHF
-	TRBV6-2/TRBV6-3	many	TRBJ2-7	TGTGCCAGTGTAAAGGAACTAGGACCCTACGAGCAGTACTTC	CASVKELGPYEQYF
-	TRBV5-6	few	TRBJ1-5	TGTGCCAGCAGCTTGTCAACTAATCAGCCCCAGCATTTT	CASSLSTNQPQHF
-	TRBV28	few	TRBJ2-7	TGTGCCAGCTCGATAGCCTACGAGCAGTACTTC	CASSIAYEQYF
-	TRBV2	many	TRBJ1-2	TGTGCCAGCAGTGAAGCGATTGGGGCACCCGCTGGCTACACCTTC	CASSEAIGAPAGYTF
-	TRBV27	many	TRBJ1-4	TGTGCCAGCAGTTTAGGGGCAGCAACTAATGAAAAACTGTTTTTT	CASSLGAATNEKLFF
-	TRBV7-9	many	TRBJ1-1	TGTGCCAGCAGCTTAGTCGAGAACACTGAAGCTTTCTTT	CASSLVENTEAFF
-	TRBV7-9	many	TRBJ2-3	TGTGCCAGCAGCTTAGATCTGTCCGCAGGGGCAGATACGCAGTATTTT	CASSLDLSAGADTQYF
TRBD2	TRBV7-9	few	TRBJ2-3	TGTGCCAGCAGCTTGGGGAGCGGGGGAGTCACAGATACGCAGTATTTT	CASSLGSGGVTDTQYF
-	TRBV12-3/TRBV12-4	many	TRBJ1-1	TGTGCCAGCAGTTTAGGGCAGGGAGCTTTCTTT	CASSLGQGAFF
TRBD2	TRBV20-1	many	TRBJ2-5	TGCAGTGCTTACCCCGGGACTAGCGCTCTCCAAGAGACCCAGTACTTC	CSAYPGTSALQETQYF
-	TRBV2	many	TRBJ1-5	TGTGCCAGCAGTTCGCTCGTGGGGGGGGGCAATCAGCCCCAGCATTTT	CASSSLVGGGNQPQHF
-	TRBV6-5	many	TRBJ1-4	TGTGCCAGCAGTTACTCACAGGGTTTATTGGAAAAACTGTTTTTT	CASSYSQGLLEKLFF
TRBD2	TRBV9	few	TRBJ2-3	TGTGCCAGCAGCGCGGGGGGTGCGCAGTATTTT	CASSAGGAQYF
TRBD2	TRBV6-5	many	TRBJ2-5	TGTGCCAGCAGTTACTCTGCAGGGAAGAGAACGGGAGGGCCTAGGTACTTCCAAGAGACCCAGTACTTC	CASSYSAGKRTGGPRYFQETQYF
-	TRBV20-1	many	TRBJ2-1	TGCAGTGCTCTCGGGGGACCGGGGTCCAATGAGCAGTTCTTC	CSALGGPGSNEQFF
TRBD1	TRBV12-3/TRBV12-4	-	TRBJ1-4	TGTGCCACGGGACAGGGTAGCGAAAAACTGTTTTTT	CATGQGSEKLFF
-	TRBV5-1	-	TRBJ2-7	TGCGCCAGCAGCGAAACGGGACGGCGGTCCTACGAGCAGTACTTC	CASSETGRRSYEQYF
-	TRBV9	many	TRBJ1-5	TGTGCCAGCAGCCCACAGGATCAGCCCCAGCATTTT	CASSPQDQPQHF